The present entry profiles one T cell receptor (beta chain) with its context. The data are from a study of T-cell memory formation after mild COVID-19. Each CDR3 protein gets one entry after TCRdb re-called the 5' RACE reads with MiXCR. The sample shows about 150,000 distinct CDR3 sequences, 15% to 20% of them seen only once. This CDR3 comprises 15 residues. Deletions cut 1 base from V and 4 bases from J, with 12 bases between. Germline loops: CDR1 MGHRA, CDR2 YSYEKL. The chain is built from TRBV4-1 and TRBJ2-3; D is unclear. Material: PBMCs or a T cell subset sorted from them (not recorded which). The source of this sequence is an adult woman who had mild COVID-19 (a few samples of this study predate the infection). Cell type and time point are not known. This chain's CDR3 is CASSQGILAPDTQYF. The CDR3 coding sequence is TGCGCCAGCAGCCAAGGGATTTTAGCCCCAGATACGCAGTATTTT.